Detailed here is one T cell receptor (beta chain). The antigen it binds to is not known. One junction end does not reproduce the germline sequence, and a read error may be involved. The sample is drawn from a study of OX40 agonist ivuxolimab in advanced cancers. Study-wide context: Ivuxolimab, which targeted the costimulatory receptor OX40 (CD134), was an agonistic, fully human IgG2 monoclonal antibody. Intravenous ivuxolimab was administered to patients every 2 weeks at six dose levels: 0.01, 0.1, 0.3, 1.5, 3 and 10 mg/kg. Among the 50 to 55 dose-escalation patients, 19 had hepatocellular carcinoma, 15 or so melanoma, 9 renal cell carcinoma and 9 head and neck cancer. In the dose-escalation cohort, 75% to 90% of patients were male, and the mean age was around 60 years with a range of roughly 23 to 79. Patients were allowed to have had prior anti-PD-1, anti-PD-L1 or anti-CTLA-4 therapy, and around 40% of the dose-escalation patients had previously received checkpoint inhibitors. Three dose-escalation patients achieved partial responses, one with hepatocellular carcinoma and two with cutaneous melanoma. Peripheral TCRbeta sequencing was intended to test whether TCR sequence diversity was altered and clonal T-cell expansion was caused by ivuxolimab. The paper reports the monotherapy dose-escalation portion (N of about 51 patients) of the phase I ivuxolimab trial. The research as a whole found: In the 0.1-3.0 mg/kg groups, partial responders were among the patients with the lowest normalized peripheral clonal expansion, particularly in CD8+ T cells. The antigen specificity of the clonally expanded peripheral T cells was not determined. After ivuxolimab, expanded clones were on average more numerous among CD8+ T cells than among CD4+ T cells. At doses from 0.1 to 3.0 mg/kg, clonal expansion was seen in both CD4+ and CD8+ blood T cells between baseline and week 6. Low levels of normalized T-cell clonal expansion were also seen in some nonresponding patients.

Patients with autoimmune disease history or receiving systemic immunosuppression were excluded from the trial. Peripheral blood for TCR sequencing was collected from all dose cohorts at baseline, on cycle 4 day 1, and on cycle 7 day 1. Samples came from an open-label, multicenter, first-in-human phase I dose-escalation trial of ivuxolimab. Adults with locally advanced or metastatic melanoma, renal cell, hepatocellular, or head and neck squamous cell carcinoma were enrolled in the trial. Before TCR sequencing, CD4+ and CD8+ T cells were separately sorted from peripheral blood. Genomic DNA was extracted from sorted cells for sequencing of the TCRbeta CDR3 region. The immunoSEQ Assay was used to sequence the TCRbeta CDR3 regions. What TCRdb holds here is the immuneACCESS table cut down to in-frame rearrangements. Part of the clones is not present; checked against another copy, under half of the missing clones reflect an unresolved V gene, and the others are unexplained. This sample comprises 60,000 to 80,000 clones, 70% to 90% of them detected only once. The ten largest clones take up under 6% of the sample.

Sequences SGHRS (CDR1) and YFSETQ (CDR2) are obtained from the germline V gene. CDR3 length: 17 amino acids, cysteine to phenylalanine. The entry retains the CDR3 DNA only, 51 bases that are in frame from base 1. The material was CD4+ or CD8+ T cells sorted from blood, obtained in a trial of the OX40 agonist ivuxolimab. The receptor was isolated from an adult with an advanced solid tumor such as melanoma, head and neck, liver or kidney cancer. The chain links TRBV5-1 with TRBJ1-6, with TRBD1 matching 9 junction bases. The DNA is TGCGCCAACAGCTCATCCACGGGACAGGGTAGGAATTCACCCCTCCACTTT. Its translation is CANSSSTGQGRNSPLHF.